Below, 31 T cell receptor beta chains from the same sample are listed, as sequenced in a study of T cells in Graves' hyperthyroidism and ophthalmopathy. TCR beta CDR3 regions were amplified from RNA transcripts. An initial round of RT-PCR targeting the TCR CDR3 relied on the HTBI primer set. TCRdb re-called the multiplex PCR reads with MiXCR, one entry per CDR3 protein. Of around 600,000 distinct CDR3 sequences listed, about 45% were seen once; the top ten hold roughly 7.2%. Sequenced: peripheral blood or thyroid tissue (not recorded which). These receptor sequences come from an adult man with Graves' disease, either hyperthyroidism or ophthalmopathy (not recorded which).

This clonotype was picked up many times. In DNA, the CDR3 is TGTGCCAGCAGTCTTGACAGATGGGGCGAAAAACTGTTTTTT. This gives the protein CASSLDRWGEKLFF. The V and J genes are TRBV12-3 or TRBV12-4 and TRBJ1-4; D is perhaps TRBD1 (5 bases). V was shortened by 5 bases and J by 8 bases, with 15 bases between the two germline ends. The CDR3 has 14 residues.

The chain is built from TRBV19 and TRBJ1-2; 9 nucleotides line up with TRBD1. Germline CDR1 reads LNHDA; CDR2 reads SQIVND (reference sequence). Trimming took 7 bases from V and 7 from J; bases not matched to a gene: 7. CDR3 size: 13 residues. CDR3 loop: CASKDTGGSGYTF. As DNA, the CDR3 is TGTGCCAGTAAAGACACAGGGGGCAGTGGCTACACCTTC.

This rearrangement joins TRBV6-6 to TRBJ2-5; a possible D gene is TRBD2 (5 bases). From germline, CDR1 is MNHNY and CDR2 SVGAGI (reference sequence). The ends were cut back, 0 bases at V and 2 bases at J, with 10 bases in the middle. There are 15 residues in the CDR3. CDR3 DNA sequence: TGTGCCAGCAGTTACTCCCCCGGGGATCAAGAGACCCAGTACTTC. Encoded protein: CASSYSPGDQETQYF.

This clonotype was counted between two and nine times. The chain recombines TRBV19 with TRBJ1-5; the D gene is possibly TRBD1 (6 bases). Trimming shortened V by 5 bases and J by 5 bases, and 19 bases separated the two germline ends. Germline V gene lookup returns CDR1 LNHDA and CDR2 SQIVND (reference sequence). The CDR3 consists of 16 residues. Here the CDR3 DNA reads TGTGCCAGTAGTTCCCGACAGGCAAGGCCGGATCAGCCCCAGCATTTT. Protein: CASSSRQARPDQPQHF.

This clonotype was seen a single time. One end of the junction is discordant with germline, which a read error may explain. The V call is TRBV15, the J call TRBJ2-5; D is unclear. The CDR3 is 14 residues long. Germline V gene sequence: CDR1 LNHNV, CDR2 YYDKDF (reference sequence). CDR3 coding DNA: TGTGCCACCTGCAGTGCCCTCCTGGTCGAGACCCAGTACTTC. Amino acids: CATCSALLVETQYF. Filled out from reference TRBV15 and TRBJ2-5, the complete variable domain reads DAMVIQNPRYQVTQFGKPVTLSCSQTLNHNVMYWYQQKSSQAPKLLFHYYDKDFNNEADTPDNFQSRRPNTSFCFLDIRSPGLGDTAMYLCATCSALLVETQYFGPGTRLLVL.

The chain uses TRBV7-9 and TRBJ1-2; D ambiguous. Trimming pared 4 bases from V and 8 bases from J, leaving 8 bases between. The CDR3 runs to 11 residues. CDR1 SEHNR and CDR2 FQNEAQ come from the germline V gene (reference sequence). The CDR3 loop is CASSSLPGYTF. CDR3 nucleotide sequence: TGTGCCAGCAGCTCATTACCGGGCTACACCTTC.

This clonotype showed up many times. The CDR3 DNA follows: TGTGCCACCAGCAGAGATTTTGGGAGCAATCAGCCCCAGCATTTT. Residues: CATSRDFGSNQPQHF. The rearrangement uses TRBV15 and TRBJ1-5; D is uncertain. The germline V and J ends were trimmed by 0 bases and 1 base, with 7 bases remaining between them. Germline V gene lookup returns CDR1 LNHNV and CDR2 YYDKDF (reference sequence). The length of the CDR3 is 15 residues.

The CDR3 bases are TGTGCCAGCAGTCCTGGGACAGTA. It codes for CASSPGTV. The chain links TRBV7-2 to TRBJ2-7; 7 bases are shared with TRBD1. Germline V CDR1 and CDR2: SGHTA, FQGNSA. The CDR3 is 8 residues long.

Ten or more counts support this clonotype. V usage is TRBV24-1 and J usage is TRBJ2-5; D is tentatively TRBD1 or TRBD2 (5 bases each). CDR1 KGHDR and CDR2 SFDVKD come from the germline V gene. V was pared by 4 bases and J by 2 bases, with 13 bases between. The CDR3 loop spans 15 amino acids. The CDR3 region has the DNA TGTGCCACCAGTGACCGTGGGACGGAACAAGAGACCCAGTACTTC. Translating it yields CATSDRGTEQETQYF.

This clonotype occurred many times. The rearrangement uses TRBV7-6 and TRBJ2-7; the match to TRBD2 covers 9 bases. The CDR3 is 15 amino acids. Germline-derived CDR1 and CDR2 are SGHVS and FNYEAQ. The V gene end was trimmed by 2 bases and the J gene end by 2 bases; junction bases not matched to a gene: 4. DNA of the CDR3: TGTGCCAGCAGCTTACAAAGCGGGGGGACCTACGAGCAGTACTTC. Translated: CASSLQSGGTYEQYF.

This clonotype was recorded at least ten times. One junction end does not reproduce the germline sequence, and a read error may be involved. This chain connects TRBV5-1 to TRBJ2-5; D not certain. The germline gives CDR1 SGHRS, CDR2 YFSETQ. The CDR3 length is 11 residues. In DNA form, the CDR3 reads TGTGCCAGCAGCTCCCAAGAGACCCAGTACTTC. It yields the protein CASSSQETQYF.

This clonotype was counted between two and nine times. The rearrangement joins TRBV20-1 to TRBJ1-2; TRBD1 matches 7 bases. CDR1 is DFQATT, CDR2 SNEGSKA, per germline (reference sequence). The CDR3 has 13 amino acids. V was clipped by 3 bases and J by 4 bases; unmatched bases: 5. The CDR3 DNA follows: TGCAGTGCTAGGGGGACAGTTACCTATGGCTACACCTTC. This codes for CSARGTVTYGYTF.

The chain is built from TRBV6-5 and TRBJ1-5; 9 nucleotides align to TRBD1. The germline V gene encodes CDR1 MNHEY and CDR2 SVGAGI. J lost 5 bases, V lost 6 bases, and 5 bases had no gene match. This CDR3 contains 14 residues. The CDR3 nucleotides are TGTGCCAGCAGGGACAGGGGAGGCGATCAGCCCCAGCATTTT. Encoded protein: CASRDRGGDQPQHF.

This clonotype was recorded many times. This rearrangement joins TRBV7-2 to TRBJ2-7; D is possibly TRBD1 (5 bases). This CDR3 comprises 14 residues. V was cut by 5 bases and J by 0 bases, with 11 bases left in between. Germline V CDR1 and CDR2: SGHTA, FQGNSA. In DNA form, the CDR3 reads TGTGCCAGCAGCCCCCAGACAGTCTCCTACGAGCAGTACTTC. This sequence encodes CASSPQTVSYEQYF.

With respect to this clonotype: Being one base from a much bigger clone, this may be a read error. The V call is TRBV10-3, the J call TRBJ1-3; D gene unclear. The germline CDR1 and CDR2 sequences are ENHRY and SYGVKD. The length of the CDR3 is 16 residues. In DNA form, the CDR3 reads TGTACCATCAGTGAGTCCGACTGGTCCTCTGGAAACACCATATATTTT. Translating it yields CTISESDWSSGNTIYF.

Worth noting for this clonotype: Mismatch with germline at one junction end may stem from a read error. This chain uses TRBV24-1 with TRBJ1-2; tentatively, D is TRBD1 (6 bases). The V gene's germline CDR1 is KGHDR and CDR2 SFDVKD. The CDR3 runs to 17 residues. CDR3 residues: CASSDRIGGPDDYGYTF. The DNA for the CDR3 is TGTGCCTCCAGTGACCGGATCGGGGGCCCGGACGACTATGGCTACACCTTC.

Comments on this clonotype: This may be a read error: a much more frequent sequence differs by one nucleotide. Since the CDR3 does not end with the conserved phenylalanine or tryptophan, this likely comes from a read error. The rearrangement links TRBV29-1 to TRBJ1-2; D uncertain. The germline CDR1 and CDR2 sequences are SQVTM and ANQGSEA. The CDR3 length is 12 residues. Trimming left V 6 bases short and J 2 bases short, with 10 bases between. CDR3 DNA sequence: TGCAGCGTCTCGACATCAAACTATGGCTACACCTCC. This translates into CSVSTSNYGYTS.

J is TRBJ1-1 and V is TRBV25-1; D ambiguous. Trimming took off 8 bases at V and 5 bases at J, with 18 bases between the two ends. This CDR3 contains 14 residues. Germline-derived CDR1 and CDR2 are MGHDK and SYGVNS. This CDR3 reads CASAEEGSVTEAFF. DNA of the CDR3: TGTGCCAGCGCCGAGGAAGGGAGCGTTACTGAAGCTTTCTTT.

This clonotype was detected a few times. As DNA, the CDR3 is TGTGCCAGCAGTAAGACAGGGGAGAGTTCACCCCTCCACTTT. Encoded protein: CASSKTGESSPLHF. This rearrangement joins TRBV6-5 to TRBJ1-6, with TRBD1 matching 8 bases. The CDR3 has 14 amino acids. Germline V lookup: CDR1 MNHEY, CDR2 SVGAGI. V was clipped by 5 bases and J by 9 bases; unmatched bases: 6.

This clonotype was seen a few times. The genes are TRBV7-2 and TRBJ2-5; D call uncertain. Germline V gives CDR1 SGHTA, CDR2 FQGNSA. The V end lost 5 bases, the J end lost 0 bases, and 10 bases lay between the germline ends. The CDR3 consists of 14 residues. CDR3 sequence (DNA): TGTGCCAGCAGCCCCAAAAGATACCAAGAGACCCAGTACTTC. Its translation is CASSPKRYQETQYF. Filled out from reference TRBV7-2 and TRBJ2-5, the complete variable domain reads GAGVSQSPSNKVTEKGKDVELRCDPISGHTALYWYRQSLGQGLEFLIYFQGNSAPDKSGLPSDRFSAERTGGSVSTLTIQRTQQEDSAVYLCASSPKRYQETQYFGPGTRLLVL.

CDR3 in amino acids: CASSLDRSSYNSPLHF. The CDR3 DNA follows: TGTGCCAGCAGCTTGGACAGAAGCTCCTATAATTCACCCCTCCACTTT. The V gene is TRBV5-6, the J gene TRBJ1-6; D gene ambiguous. From germline, CDR1 is SGHDT and CDR2 YYEEEE. V lost 0 bases and J lost 0, with 7 bases in between. CDR3 length: 16 residues.

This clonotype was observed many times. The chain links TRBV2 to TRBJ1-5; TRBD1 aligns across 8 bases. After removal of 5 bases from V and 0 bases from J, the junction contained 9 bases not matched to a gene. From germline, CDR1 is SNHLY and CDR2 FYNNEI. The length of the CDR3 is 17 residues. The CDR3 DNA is TGTGCCAGCAGTCGCACCGGGACAGGATATAGCAATCAGCCCCAGCATTTT. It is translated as CASSRTGTGYSNQPQHF. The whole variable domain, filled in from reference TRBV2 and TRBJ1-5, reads EPEVTQTPSHQVTQMGQEVILRCVPISNHLYFYWYRQILGQKVEFLVSFYNNEISEKSEIFDDQFSVERPDGSNFTLKIRSTKLEDSAMYFCASSRTGTGYSNQPQHFGDGTRLSIL.

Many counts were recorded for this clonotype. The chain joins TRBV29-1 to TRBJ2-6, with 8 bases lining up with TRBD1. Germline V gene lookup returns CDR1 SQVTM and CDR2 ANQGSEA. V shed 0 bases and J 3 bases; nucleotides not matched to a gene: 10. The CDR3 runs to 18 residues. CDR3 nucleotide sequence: TGCAGCGTTGAAGACAGGGGGCGAAGTAAGGGTGGGGCCAACGTCCTGACTTTC. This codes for CSVEDRGRSKGGANVLTF.

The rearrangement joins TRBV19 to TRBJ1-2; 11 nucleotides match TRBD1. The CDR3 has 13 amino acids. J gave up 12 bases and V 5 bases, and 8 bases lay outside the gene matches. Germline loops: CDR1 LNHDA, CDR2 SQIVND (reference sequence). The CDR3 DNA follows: TGTGCCAGTAGTCCGACTGGGACAGGGGGACACACCTTC. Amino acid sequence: CASSPTGTGGHTF.

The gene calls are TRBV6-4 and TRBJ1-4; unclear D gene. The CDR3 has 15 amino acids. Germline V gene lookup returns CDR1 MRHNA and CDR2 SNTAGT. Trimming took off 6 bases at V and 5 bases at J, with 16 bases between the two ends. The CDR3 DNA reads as TGTGCCAGCAGCTCTCTTGGGAGTGGGAATGAAAAACTGTTTTTT. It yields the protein CASSSLGSGNEKLFF.

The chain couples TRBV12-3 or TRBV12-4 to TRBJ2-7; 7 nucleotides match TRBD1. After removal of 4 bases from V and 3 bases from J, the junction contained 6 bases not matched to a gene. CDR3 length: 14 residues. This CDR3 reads CASSYARQGYEQYF. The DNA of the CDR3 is TGTGCCAGCAGTTACGCCAGACAGGGCTACGAGCAGTACTTC.

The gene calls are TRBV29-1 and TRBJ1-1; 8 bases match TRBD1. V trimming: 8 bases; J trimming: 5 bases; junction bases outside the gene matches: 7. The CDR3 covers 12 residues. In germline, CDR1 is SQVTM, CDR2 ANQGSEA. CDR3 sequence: CSKGQADTEAFF. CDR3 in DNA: TGCAGCAAGGGACAGGCAGATACTGAAGCTTTCTTT.

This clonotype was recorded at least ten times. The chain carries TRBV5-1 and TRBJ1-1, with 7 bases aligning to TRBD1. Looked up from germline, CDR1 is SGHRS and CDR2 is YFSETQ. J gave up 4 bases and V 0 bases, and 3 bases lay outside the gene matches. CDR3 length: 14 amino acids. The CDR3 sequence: CASSLAQGGTEAFF. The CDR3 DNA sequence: TGCGCCAGCAGCTTGGCTCAGGGGGGCACTGAAGCTTTCTTT.

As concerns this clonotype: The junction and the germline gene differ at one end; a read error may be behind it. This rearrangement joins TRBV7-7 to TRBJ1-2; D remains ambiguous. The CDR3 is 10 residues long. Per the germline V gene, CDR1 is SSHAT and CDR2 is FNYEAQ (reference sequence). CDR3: CASTPYGYTF. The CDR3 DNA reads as TGTGCTAGCACCCCCTATGGCTACACCTTC.

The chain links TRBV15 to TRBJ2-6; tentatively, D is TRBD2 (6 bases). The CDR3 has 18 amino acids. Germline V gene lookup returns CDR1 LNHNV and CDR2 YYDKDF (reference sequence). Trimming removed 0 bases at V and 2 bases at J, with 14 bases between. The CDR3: CATSRDLSGAPGANVLTF. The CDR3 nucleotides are TGTGCCACCAGCAGAGATCTTTCGGGAGCCCCTGGGGCCAACGTCCTGACTTTC.

This CDR3 is CAHEKNTEAFF. The CDR3 nucleotides are TGTGCTCATGAGAAGAACACTGAAGCTTTCTTT. The gene calls are TRBV24-1 and TRBJ1-1; D uncertain. The CDR3 extends over 11 amino acids. Germline-derived CDR1 and CDR2 are KGHDR and SFDVKD.